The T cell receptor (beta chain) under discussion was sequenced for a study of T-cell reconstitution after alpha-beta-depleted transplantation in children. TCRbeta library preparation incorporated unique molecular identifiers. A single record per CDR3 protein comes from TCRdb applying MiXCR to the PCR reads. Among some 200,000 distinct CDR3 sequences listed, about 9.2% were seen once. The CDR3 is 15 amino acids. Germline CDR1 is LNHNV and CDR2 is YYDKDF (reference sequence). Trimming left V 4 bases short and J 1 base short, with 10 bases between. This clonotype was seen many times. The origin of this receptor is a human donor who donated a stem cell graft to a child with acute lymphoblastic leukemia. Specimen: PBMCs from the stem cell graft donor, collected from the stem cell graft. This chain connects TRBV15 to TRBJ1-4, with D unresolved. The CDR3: CATSTTVGTNEKLFF. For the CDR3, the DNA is TGTGCCACCAGCACCACAGTGGGAACTAATGAAAAACTGTTTTTT.